This T cell receptor (beta chain) was profiled in a study of T cell responses to AZD1222 COVID-19 vaccine. Only one count was recorded for this clone. What it binds is not known. This CDR3 is built from 13 residues. Germline V lookup: CDR1 LGHDT, CDR2 YNNKEL (reference sequence). V was clipped by 1 base and J by 4 bases, with 7 bases between them. The method was immunoSEQ multiplex PCR; TCRdb's version includes in-frame clones alone and lacks a portion of them. Found here are over 45,000 clones, 87% of them singletons; the top ten hold roughly 4%. Study results and limitations: Along spike, vaccine-associated CD4 TCRs were found throughout, with dominance at 160-218 and 743-854. Reportedly, nearly half of unique spike TCRs recognized epitopes outside B.1.351/B.1.1.7 mutations. Females made up more of the donors, who were largely white British, and clonal diversity may have come out too low.

The rearrangement uses TRBV3-1 (or the pseudogene TRBV3-2) and TRBJ1-1; no definite D call. Sequencing used peripheral blood, obtained on day 0 of AZD1222 vaccination. This TCR was sampled from an adult in good health. The CDR3 coding sequence is TGTGCCAGCAGCCAAGCGGGTATCACTGAAGCTTTCTTT. Translated, it gives CASSQAGITEAFF.